This note documents a single TCR beta chain sequence. Its antigen is as yet unknown. The primer mix had 60 Vbeta and 13 Jbeta primers. The table came from immunoSEQ multiplex PCR; TCRdb's copy has only in-frame clones and leaves some out. The table lists 180,000 or so clones, roughly three quarters of them singletons, with less than 2.5% in the top ten. The CDR3 covers 11 residues. Trimming took 8 bases from V and 7 from J; bases not matched to a gene: 1. The germline CDR1 and CDR2 sequences are MNHEY and SMNVEV (reference sequence). This sample is part of a study of cytomegalovirus exposure and HLA in healthy donors. Across the whole study: Early released data had tens of millions of unique TCRs, all coming from HLA-typed donors. Study results and caveats: Later work found most CMV-associated TCR beta chains apparently HLA-restricted.

V and J are TRBV27 and TRBJ1-3; 8 bases line up with TRBD1. Sequenced: PBMCs. The receptor's source is a woman in her twenties or thirties in good health and CMV-seropositive. Here the CDR3 reads CASGQGNTIYF. CDR3 nucleotide sequence: TGTGCCAGCGGACAGGGCAACACCATATATTTT.